Listed here is a single TCR beta chain. In the source study's methods: Using reference gene primer amplification, nucleated cell counts were estimated. The protocol was immunoSEQ multiplex PCR, while the TCRdb copy is restricted to in-frame clones and leaves out a portion. V, J and clone size are those of that table, while D and trimming were read from the DNA. The sample holds about 110,000 clones; approximately 81% are singletons and the top ten take 1.4% to 1.5%. The sample comes from a study of blood T cell repertoires in COVID-19. This CDR3 is 15 amino acids long. The germline V gene has CDR1 WNHNN and CDR2 SYGVQD (reference sequence). Unmatched junction bases numbered 7, after V lost 6 bases and J lost 4 bases.

This receptor was identified in a man in his forties or fifties with acute or convalescent COVID-19. The chain employs TRBV10-1 and TRBJ1-5; 9 bases are shared with TRBD1. Sequenced input: peripheral blood. The DNA of the CDR3 is TGCGCCAGCAGGCTCCGGGACAGGGTGAATCAGCCCCAGCATTTT. Protein product: CASRLRDRVNQPQHF.